This is a list of T cell receptor beta chains from one sample in a study of cytomegalovirus exposure and HLA in healthy donors. Some clones are missing from TCRdb's copy, which holds only in-frame ones; the method was immunoSEQ multiplex PCR. The sample holds around 90,000 clones, 75% to 85% seen once. Sequencing was carried out using PBMCs. Receptors were obtained from a male donor in good health and CMV-seropositive. Both conserved end residues are part of each CDR3. Fields, in order: J gene, clone size, V gene, D gene, CDR3 DNA, CDR3 protein. D genes are given only for firm matches. Some rows have no size entry. The others give once, few or many, or a class for an expanded clone.

j_call: TRBJ2-7
clone_size: NA
v_call: TRBV7-9
d_call: TRBD1
cdr3_nt: TGTGCCAGCAGCCGGGGTGGGGGACAGGGGTTCTACGAGCAGTACTTC
cdr3_aa: CASSRGGGQGFYEQYF

j_call: TRBJ1-2
clone_size: few
v_call: TRBV6-6
d_call: NA
cdr3_nt: TGTGCCAGTCGGAGGGACTCCAACTATGGCTACACCTTC
cdr3_aa: CASRRDSNYGYTF

j_call: TRBJ2-5
clone_size: NA
v_call: TRBV18
d_call: TRBD1
cdr3_nt: TGTGCCAGCTCACTGTTACAGGGGACCCAAGAGACCCAGTACTTC
cdr3_aa: CASSLLQGTQETQYF

j_call: TRBJ1-5
clone_size: NA
v_call: TRBV7-9
d_call: TRBD1
cdr3_nt: TGTGCCAGCAGCTTAGGGGACAGGCCCCAGCATTTT
cdr3_aa: CASSLGDRPQHF

j_call: TRBJ2-2
clone_size: NA
v_call: TRBV6-5
d_call: NA
cdr3_nt: TGTGCCACTACCCCCCACGCGGCCGGGGAGCTGTTTTTT
cdr3_aa: CATTPHAAGELFF

j_call: TRBJ1-2
clone_size: NA
v_call: TRBV6-1
d_call: TRBD1
cdr3_nt: TGTGCCAGCAGTGAGAGGACAGGGGCGGGGGGCTACACCTTC
cdr3_aa: CASSERTGAGGYTF

j_call: TRBJ2-1
clone_size: NA
v_call: TRBV9
d_call: TRBD2
cdr3_nt: TGTGCCAGCAGCGTGGGAGCGGGGGGGCGAGAGCAGTTCTTC
cdr3_aa: CASSVGAGGREQFF

j_call: TRBJ2-7
clone_size: few
v_call: TRBV19
d_call: NA
cdr3_nt: TGTGCCAGTATGAACAGGGAATACCCTTACGAGCAGTACTTC
cdr3_aa: CASMNREYPYEQYF

j_call: TRBJ2-1
clone_size: NA
v_call: TRBV7-2
d_call: TRBD1
cdr3_nt: TGTGCCAGCGTACGACAGGGGAATACCTACAATGAGCAGTTCTTC
cdr3_aa: CASVRQGNTYNEQFF

j_call: TRBJ1-1
clone_size: NA
v_call: TRBV5-1
d_call: NA
cdr3_nt: TGCGCCAGCAGCTCTCTATCCAACAGGAACACTGAAGCTTTCTTT
cdr3_aa: CASSSLSNRNTEAFF

j_call: TRBJ1-3
clone_size: once
v_call: TRBV7-9
d_call: NA
cdr3_nt: TGTGCCAGCAGGACGGGCTCTGGAAACACCATATATTTT
cdr3_aa: CASRTGSGNTIYF

j_call: TRBJ2-7
clone_size: NA
v_call: TRBV19
d_call: TRBD1
cdr3_nt: TGTGCCAGTGGGCCCGGGACAGCTAGGGAGCAGTACTTC
cdr3_aa: CASGPGTAREQYF

j_call: TRBJ1-2
clone_size: NA
v_call: TRBV5-1
d_call: TRBD1
cdr3_nt: TGCGCCAGCAGCCCGGGACAGTCCTACAATGGCTACACCTTC
cdr3_aa: CASSPGQSYNGYTF

j_call: TRBJ2-6
clone_size: once
v_call: TRBV5-1
d_call: TRBD2
cdr3_nt: TGCGCCAGCAGCTTGGCGCTAGCGGGGGGCTCTGGGGCCAACGTCCTGACTTTC
cdr3_aa: CASSLALAGGSGANVLTF

j_call: TRBJ1-1
clone_size: NA
v_call: TRBV4-1
d_call: TRBD1
cdr3_nt: TGCGCCAGCAGCCCACTCAGGGGGCCGAACACTGAAGCTTTCTTT
cdr3_aa: CASSPLRGPNTEAFF

j_call: TRBJ2-5
clone_size: NA
v_call: TRBV29-1
d_call: TRBD2
cdr3_nt: TGCAGCGTTGACCAGCGGGGGGCCAGGGAGACCCAGTACTTC
cdr3_aa: CSVDQRGARETQYF

j_call: TRBJ1-6
clone_size: NA
v_call: TRBV5-6
d_call: TRBD1
cdr3_nt: TGTGCCAGCAGCTCGGTGGACAGGGCCCTGCCAGGGGATTCACCCCTCCACTTT
cdr3_aa: CASSSVDRALPGDSPLHF

j_call: TRBJ1-3
clone_size: NA
v_call: TRBV6-5
d_call: NA
cdr3_nt: TGTGCCAGCACCTCGATGCGCGGAAACACCATATATTTT
cdr3_aa: CASTSMRGNTIYF

j_call: TRBJ2-7
clone_size: NA
v_call: TRBV6-1
d_call: TRBD2
cdr3_nt: TGTGCCAGCAGTGAGGGTATCGGGACTAGCGGTTACGAGCAGTACTTC
cdr3_aa: CASSEGIGTSGYEQYF

j_call: TRBJ2-3
clone_size: NA
v_call: TRBV5-1
d_call: TRBD2
cdr3_nt: TGCGCCAGCAGCTCCTCTAGCGGGGGGACTGTTCAAGCAGATACGCAGTATTTT
cdr3_aa: CASSSSSGGTVQADTQYF

j_call: TRBJ2-7
clone_size: NA
v_call: TRBV30
d_call: NA
cdr3_nt: TGTGCTTCTTCCCAGGCGGGTGCCTACGAGCAGTACTTC
cdr3_aa: CASSQAGAYEQYF

j_call: TRBJ1-3
clone_size: NA
v_call: TRBV19
d_call: NA
cdr3_nt: TGTGCCAGTAGTATCGTTGGGGCCTCTGGAAACACCATATATTTT
cdr3_aa: CASSIVGASGNTIYF

j_call: TRBJ1-2
clone_size: NA
v_call: TRBV9
d_call: NA
cdr3_nt: TGTGCCAGCAGCGTAGGCGTGGAGAGTATCTATGGCTACACCTTC
cdr3_aa: CASSVGVESIYGYTF

j_call: TRBJ1-6
clone_size: NA
v_call: TRBV9
d_call: NA
cdr3_nt: TGTGCCAGCAGCGTCGGGGACACGAATAATTCACCCCTCCACTTT
cdr3_aa: CASSVGDTNNSPLHF

j_call: TRBJ2-3
clone_size: NA
v_call: TRBV9
d_call: NA
cdr3_nt: TGTGCCAGCAGCCCAAGCTCACTCTCAGATACGCAGTATTTT
cdr3_aa: CASSPSSLSDTQYF

j_call: TRBJ1-2
clone_size: NA
v_call: TRBV27
d_call: TRBD1
cdr3_nt: TGTGCCAGCAGCCACAGGGGGAATGACTATGGCTACACCTTC
cdr3_aa: CASSHRGNDYGYTF

j_call: TRBJ1-2
clone_size: few
v_call: TRBV6-5
d_call: NA
cdr3_nt: TGTGCCAGCAGCCGACAGGACCACTATGGCTACACCTTC
cdr3_aa: CASSRQDHYGYTF

j_call: TRBJ1-3
clone_size: NA
v_call: TRBV7-2
d_call: NA
cdr3_nt: TGTGCCAGCAGCTTAAGGAGGGGGGGCATCTCTGGAAACACCATATATTTT
cdr3_aa: CASSLRRGGISGNTIYF

j_call: TRBJ1-5
clone_size: NA
v_call: TRBV30
d_call: NA
cdr3_nt: TGTGCCTGGGCGGACAGTTTTTCCAATCAGCCCCAGCATTTT
cdr3_aa: CAWADSFSNQPQHF

j_call: TRBJ2-6
clone_size: NA
v_call: TRBV5-1
d_call: NA
cdr3_nt: TGCGCCAGCAGAGACAGCTCTGGGGCCAACGTCCTGACTTTC
cdr3_aa: CASRDSSGANVLTF

j_call: TRBJ1-2
clone_size: NA
v_call: TRBV7-9
d_call: NA
cdr3_nt: TGTGCCAGCAGCTTGGAGACTTATGGCTACACCTTC
cdr3_aa: CASSLETYGYTF

j_call: TRBJ2-1
clone_size: NA
v_call: TRBV6-4
d_call: TRBD2
cdr3_nt: TGTGCCAGCAGTGACGGGGGACTAGCCCATCAGTTCTTC
cdr3_aa: CASSDGGLAHQFF

j_call: TRBJ1-2
clone_size: NA
v_call: TRBV9
d_call: TRBD1
cdr3_nt: TGTGCCAGCACGACAACAGGGGCCCCCCTAAACTTC
cdr3_aa: CASTTTGAPLNF